The entry below describes one TCR beta chain. Its antigen is not known. The CDR3 totals 17 residues. V was pared by 5 bases and J by 9 bases, with 26 bases between. Germline CDR1 is MGHRA and CDR2 is YSYEKL. The data were produced by immunoSEQ multiplex PCR, yet TCRdb's version contains in-frame clones alone and is incomplete. The sample shows about 6,400 clones, roughly 70% of them seen only once. The data were obtained in a study of tumor-infiltrating lymphocytes in localized non-small cell lung cancer. Turning to the study itself: Several tumor histologies, both smoking statuses, and some post-neoadjuvant chemotherapy samples were included. General study results and limits: Tumors had more T cell infiltration than uninvolved lung, per TCRbeta sequencing and CD3 counts. Different pieces of the same tissue went to different assays, confounding technical variation with intratumor heterogeneity.

The chain couples TRBV4-1 to TRBJ2-1; weak D call: TRBD2 (5 bases). Specimen: uninvolved lung tissue not adjacent to the tumor. The TCR sequence derives from a human donor with non-small cell lung cancer. This chain's CDR3 is CASSSPGMRATRGEQFF. The CDR3 DNA reads TGCGCCAGCAGCTCTCCGGGAATGCGTGCGACGAGAGGTGAGCAGTTCTTC.